This T cell receptor (beta chain) was identified during a study of cytomegalovirus exposure and HLA in healthy donors. A multiplex PCR was run with 60 Vbeta primers and 13 Jbeta primers. Only in-frame clones appear in the TCRdb table, and some are missing; sequencing was by immunoSEQ multiplex PCR. The sample lists about 180,000 clones; around 78% were seen once. The CDR3 spans 15 residues. This clone was found a few times. The clonotype comes from a man between 18 and 35 years old in good health and CMV-seronegative. Sequenced material: PBMCs. The chain couples TRBV21-1 to TRBJ1-2. TRBV21-1 is noted as a pseudogene. The CDR3 spells CASSKVPGTYYGYTF. The CDR3 nucleotides read TGTGCCAGCAGCAAAGTCCCGGGAACATACTATGGCTACACCTTC.